Following are 27 T cell receptor beta chains from one sample sequenced in a study of human T cells and chemical hapten exposure. It was unfractionated whole blood from which total RNA was extracted. TCRdb re-called the 5' RACE reads through MiXCR, storing one row per CDR3 protein. The data contain 100,000 to 120,000 distinct CDR3 sequences, around 20% of them singletons. The receptors here all came from a human donor in good health.

The V gene is TRBV7-9, the J gene TRBJ2-3; 9 nucleotides line up with TRBD2. V gave up 1 base and J gave up 4 bases; unmatched junction bases: 12. The CDR3 contains 18 residues. CDR1 SEHNR and CDR2 FQNEAQ come from the germline V gene (reference sequence). The CDR3 sequence is CASSLGWRREGRADTQYF. CDR3 sequence (DNA): TGTGCCAGCAGCTTAGGTTGGCGGCGGGAGGGCCGGGCAGATACGCAGTATTTT.

This clonotype was seen only a few times. The rearrangement uses TRBV4-2 and TRBJ2-5; maybe TRBD1 (5 bases). The CDR3 runs to 15 residues. Trimming removed 2 bases from V and 2 bases from J, with 12 bases in between. The germline gives CDR1 LGHNA, CDR2 YNFKEQ. The CDR3 bases are TGTGCCAGCAGCCAAATCCCGACAGCGCAAGAGACCCAGTACTTC. Translating it yields CASSQIPTAQETQYF.

V usage is TRBV14 and J usage is TRBJ2-3, with D possibly matching TRBD1 (6 bases). This CDR3 is 15 amino acids long. V was shortened by 0 bases and J by 6 bases, with 13 bases between the two germline ends. In germline, CDR1 is SGHDN, CDR2 FVKESK. The CDR3 DNA reads as TGTGCCAGCAGCCAAGAAAGGGGGATGTCGGATACGCAGTATTTT. As protein: CASSQERGMSDTQYF.

Only a few counts were recorded for this clonotype. This chain uses TRBV5-1 with TRBJ2-3; 12 bases fit TRBD2. The CDR3 totals 16 residues. V was clipped by 4 bases and J by 2 bases; unmatched bases: 5. CDR1 is SGHRS and CDR2 is YFSETQ in the germline V gene. CDR3 sequence: CASSPGLAGFTDTQYF. The CDR3 DNA is TGCGCCAGCAGCCCGGGACTAGCGGGTTTCACAGATACGCAGTATTTT.

The chain combines TRBV6-5 with TRBJ1-1, with no clear D. The CDR3 is 13 amino acids. CDR1 is MNHEY, CDR2 SVGAGI, per germline. V was pared by 4 bases and J by 2 bases, with 8 bases between. The CDR3 nucleotides are TGTGCCAGCAGTTCCTTCCGTAACACTGAAGCTTTCTTT. This codes for CASSSFRNTEAFF.

The V and J genes are TRBV27 and TRBJ2-7; D call uncertain. The CDR3 runs to 13 residues. From germline, CDR1 is MNHEY and CDR2 SMNVEV (reference sequence). The V and J ends lost 3 bases and 0 bases respectively, with 6 bases between them. CDR3 amino acids: CASSLGISYEQYF. In DNA form, the CDR3 reads TGTGCCAGCAGTTTGGGCATCTCCTACGAGCAGTACTTC.

The sample holds a few counts of this clonotype. This sequence joins TRBV20-1 and TRBJ1-2; possibly TRBD1 for D (6 bases). The CDR3 consists of 16 residues. Per germline, CDR1 DFQATT and CDR2 SNEGSKA (reference sequence). Trimming removed 0 bases at V and 4 bases at J, with 18 bases between. CDR3 nucleotides: TGCAGTGCTAGAGATCGATGGGGGGGCAAGGGCTATGGCTACACCTTC. This sequence encodes CSARDRWGGKGYGYTF.

In its sample, this clonotype was seen many times. The chain couples TRBV20-1 to TRBJ1-1, with D possibly being TRBD1 (5 bases). Trimming removed 4 bases from V and 0 bases from J, with 12 bases in between. The CDR3 has 14 amino acids. CDR1 and CDR2 from the germline V gene are DFQATT and SNEGSKA (reference sequence). CDR3 amino acids: CSATWGQLNTEAFF. The DNA of the CDR3 is TGCAGTGCTACTTGGGGCCAGTTGAACACTGAAGCTTTCTTT.

The chain links TRBV10-3 to TRBJ2-3; the D gene is possibly TRBD1 (6 bases). Trimming shortened V by 5 bases and J by 3 bases, and 9 bases separated the two germline ends. Germline loops: CDR1 ENHRY, CDR2 SYGVKD. The CDR3 is 13 residues long. The CDR3 DNA sequence: TGTGCCATCAGTCCAGGGGCGACAGATACGCAGTATTTT. Protein product: CAISPGATDTQYF.

The genes are TRBV5-1 and TRBJ1-1; possibly TRBD1 for D (5 bases). Per germline, CDR1 SGHRS and CDR2 YFSETQ. The CDR3 has 17 amino acids. The V and J ends lost 0 bases and 0 bases respectively, with 15 bases between them. The CDR3 nucleotides read TGCGCCAGCAGCTTGGTAGCAGGGTCGGGGATGAACACTGAAGCTTTCTTT. This codes for CASSLVAGSGMNTEAFF.

J is TRBJ2-2 and V is TRBV24-1; TRBD1 matches 7 bases. The CDR3 is 16 residues long. Germline lookup yields CDR1 KGHDR and CDR2 SFDVKD. Trimming at V came to 2 bases and at J to 0 bases, leaving 2 bases not matched to a gene. This CDR3 is CATSDWGQTNTGELFF. In nucleotides, the CDR3 is TGTGCCACCAGTGATTGGGGACAGACGAACACCGGGGAGCTGTTTTTT.

This clonotype was counted only a few times. The chain couples TRBV20-1 to TRBJ2-1; 7 nucleotides align to TRBD2. Germline loops: CDR1 DFQATT, CDR2 SNEGSKA (reference sequence). The CDR3 totals 14 residues. With 0 bases clipped from V and 6 bases from J, the junction kept 5 bases outside the gene matches. CDR3 DNA sequence: TGCAGTGCTAGAGATCACGGGAGGAGCAATGAGCAGTTCTTC. Its protein is CSARDHGRSNEQFF.

The chain has TRBV4-1 and TRBJ2-4; tentatively, D is TRBD2 (6 bases). The CDR3 has 15 amino acids. Between the trimmed V and J ends, which lost 1 base and 4 bases, there was a span of 11 bases. Germline V gene data show CDR1 as MGHRA and CDR2 as YSYEKL. The CDR3 loop reads CASSQGPGLKNIQYF. The CDR3 bases are TGCGCCAGCAGCCAAGGCCCAGGACTAAAAAACATTCAGTACTTC.

This clonotype has only a few counts. The rearrangement links TRBV7-9 to TRBJ2-7; D ambiguous. The CDR3 is 13 amino acids. V lost 0 bases and J lost 3, with 6 bases in between. CDR1 is SEHNR, CDR2 FQNEAQ, per germline (reference sequence). The CDR3 DNA sequence: TGTGCCAGCAGCTTAGCGAGAAACTACGAGCAGTACTTC. As protein: CASSLARNYEQYF.

This chain uses TRBV6-6 with TRBJ2-6, with 9 bases fitting TRBD1. Germline lookup yields CDR1 MNHNY and CDR2 SVGAGI (reference sequence). The CDR3 extends over 15 amino acids. The trim removed 0 bases at V and 9 bases at J, leaving 3 bases unmatched. The CDR3 here is CASSYSPGQGNVLTF. CDR3 sequence (DNA): TGTGCCAGCAGTTACTCGCCGGGACAGGGCAACGTCCTGACTTTC.

V gene TRBV27 combines with J gene TRBJ1-1; TRBD1 agrees at 7 bases. The CDR3 loop spans 14 amino acids. Germline V gene data show CDR1 as MNHEY and CDR2 as SMNVEV (reference sequence). Trimming took 3 bases from V and 3 from J; bases not matched to a gene: 4. The CDR3 sequence: CASSFQDRYTEAFF. The CDR3 DNA reads as TGTGCCAGCAGTTTTCAGGACAGGTACACTGAAGCTTTCTTT.

This clonotype was detected only a few times. The V and J genes are TRBV5-1 and TRBJ2-5; TRBD1 might be the D (6 bases). The CDR3 has 14 residues. V dropped 4 bases and J dropped 3 bases, with 13 bases sitting between them. Germline V gene lookup returns CDR1 SGHRS and CDR2 YFSETQ. The CDR3: CASSPRSGEETQYF. The DNA of the CDR3 is TGCGCCAGCAGCCCCCGTTCAGGGGAAGAGACCCAGTACTTC.

This clonotype was seen only a few times. The rearrangement uses TRBV20-1 and TRBJ2-3; TRBD2 aligns across 7 bases. Germline trimming cut 0 bases from V and 4 bases from J; bases unmatched to any gene: 16. From germline, CDR1 is DFQATT and CDR2 SNEGSKA (reference sequence). The CDR3 consists of 18 residues. The chain's CDR3 is CSARDLGGGPYPPDTQYF. The DNA of the CDR3 is TGCAGTGCTAGAGACCTGGGGGGAGGGCCGTACCCCCCAGATACGCAGTATTTT.

V usage is TRBV7-2 and J usage is TRBJ1-2; TRBD1 aligns across 9 bases. V lost 3 bases and J lost 2; bases outside the gene matches: 10. The germline CDR1 and CDR2 sequences are SGHTA and FQGNSA. The CDR3 extends over 17 amino acids. CDR3 region: CASSLGQGRDRNYGYTF. CDR3 DNA sequence: TGTGCCAGCAGCTTGGGACAGGGACGAGATAGAAACTATGGCTACACCTTC.

This clonotype has more than one count but fewer than ten. The V and J genes are TRBV29-1 and TRBJ2-7, with D maybe TRBD2 (6 bases). Germline assignment: CDR1 SQVTM and CDR2 ANQGSEA. CDR3 length: 13 residues. In DNA form, the CDR3 reads TGCACCGCCCGGAGGGTTGCTTCCTACGAGCAGTACTTC. Protein: CTARRVASYEQYF.

In this sample, this clonotype turned up a few times. The chain employs TRBV6-5 and TRBJ2-5, with 7 bases lining up with TRBD2. After removal of 0 bases from V and 4 bases from J, the junction contained 5 bases not matched to a gene. The CDR3 consists of 15 residues. Germline CDR1 MNHEY, CDR2 SVGAGI. The CDR3 loop reads CASSYSNGRRETQYF. DNA for the CDR3: TGTGCCAGCAGTTACTCGAACGGGAGGAGAGAGACCCAGTACTTC.

The chain carries TRBV10-3 and TRBJ2-7, with a weak D call TRBD1 (5 bases). Germline V gene data show CDR1 as ENHRY and CDR2 as SYGVKD. The CDR3 has 14 residues. With 2 bases removed from V and 0 bases from J, the gap between germline ends came to 8 bases. CDR3 region: CAISEKGPSYEQYF. The CDR3 nucleotides read TGTGCCATCAGTGAGAAGGGGCCCTCCTACGAGCAGTACTTC.

V and J are TRBV27 and TRBJ1-2; D gene unclear. V was shortened by 5 bases and J by 4 bases, with 11 bases between the two germline ends. The CDR3 has 13 amino acids. Looked up from germline, CDR1 is MNHEY and CDR2 is SMNVEV (reference sequence). The CDR3 reads CASSNPGGYGYTF. The CDR3 DNA reads as TGTGCCAGCAGTAACCCAGGCGGCTATGGCTACACCTTC.

V gene TRBV5-4 combines with J gene TRBJ2-2; D is undetermined. The CDR3 is 15 amino acids. Germline CDR1 and CDR2: SGHNT and YYREEE (reference sequence). V dropped 4 bases and J dropped 4 bases, with 14 bases sitting between them. In nucleotides, the CDR3 is TGTGCCAGCAGCACCAAACAAACCTTCACCGGGGAGCTGTTTTTT. This codes for CASSTKQTFTGELFF. The full variable domain, rest sourced from reference TRBV5-4 and TRBJ2-2, is ETGVTQSPTHLIKTRGQQVTLRCSSQSGHNTVSWYQQALGQGPQFIFQYYREEENGRGNFPPRFSGLQFPNYSSELNVNALELDDSALYLCASSTKQTFTGELFFGEGSRLTVL.

This clonotype was counted only a few times. J is TRBJ2-1 and V is TRBV24-1; D call uncertain. V was cut by 3 bases and J by 6 bases, with 14 bases left in between. CDR1 KGHDR and CDR2 SFDVKD come from the germline V gene. This CDR3 contains 15 residues. This CDR3 is CATSDPGPNLNEQFF. The CDR3 DNA reads as TGTGCCACCAGTGATCCCGGACCAAATCTCAATGAGCAGTTCTTC.

This clonotype was counted a few times. The DNA of the CDR3 is TGTGCCAGCAGCAGTGACAGGGGTAATGAGCAGTTCTTC. Its protein product is CASSSDRGNEQFF. The rearrangement links TRBV7-3 to TRBJ2-1, with 8 bases fitting TRBD1. The CDR3 spans 13 residues. CDR1 and CDR2 (germline): SGHTA, FQGTGA. Trimming cost V 5 bases and J 7 bases; bases outside gene matches: 4.

In its sample, this clonotype was seen many times. The J gene is TRBJ1-2, the V gene TRBV2; 8 bases line up with TRBD1. From germline, CDR1 is SNHLY and CDR2 FYNNEI. The ends lost 5 bases at V and 4 bases at J; junction bases unmatched: 12. This CDR3 is built from 16 residues. The CDR3 protein is CASSKTRTGPTYGYTF. In DNA form, the CDR3 reads TGTGCCAGCAGTAAGACCAGGACAGGGCCCACCTATGGCTACACCTTC.